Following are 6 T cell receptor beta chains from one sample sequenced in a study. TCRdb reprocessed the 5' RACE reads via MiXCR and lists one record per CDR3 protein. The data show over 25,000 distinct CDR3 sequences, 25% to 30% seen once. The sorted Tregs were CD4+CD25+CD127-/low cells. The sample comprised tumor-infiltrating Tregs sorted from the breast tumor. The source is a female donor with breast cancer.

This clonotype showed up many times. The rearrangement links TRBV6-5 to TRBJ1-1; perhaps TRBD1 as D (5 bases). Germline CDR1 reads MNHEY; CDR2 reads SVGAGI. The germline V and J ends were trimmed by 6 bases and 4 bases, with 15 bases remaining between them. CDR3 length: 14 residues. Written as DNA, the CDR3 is TGTGCCAGCAGCCACCAGGGTTCAGGCACTGAAGCTTTCTTT. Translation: CASSHQGSGTEAFF.

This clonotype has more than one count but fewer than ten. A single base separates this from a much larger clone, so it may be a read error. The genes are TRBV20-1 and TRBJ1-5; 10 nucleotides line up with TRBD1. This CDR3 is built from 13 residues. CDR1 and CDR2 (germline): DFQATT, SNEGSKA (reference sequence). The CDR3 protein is CSARGDRGQLQHF. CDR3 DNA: TGCAGTGCTAGAGGGGACAGGGGTCAGCTCCAGCATTTT.

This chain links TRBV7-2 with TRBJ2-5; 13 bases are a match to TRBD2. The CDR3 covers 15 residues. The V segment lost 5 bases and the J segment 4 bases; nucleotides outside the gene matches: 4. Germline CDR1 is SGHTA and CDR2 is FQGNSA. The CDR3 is CASSTSGRAGETQYF. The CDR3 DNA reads TGTGCCAGCAGCACTAGCGGGAGGGCCGGAGAGACCCAGTACTTC.

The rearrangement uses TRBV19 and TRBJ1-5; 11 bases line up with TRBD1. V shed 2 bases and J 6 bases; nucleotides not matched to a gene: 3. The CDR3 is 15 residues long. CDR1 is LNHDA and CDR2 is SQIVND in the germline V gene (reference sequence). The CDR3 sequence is CASSIKGQGVQPQHF. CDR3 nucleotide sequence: TGTGCCAGTAGTATAAAGGGACAGGGGGTTCAGCCCCAGCATTTT.

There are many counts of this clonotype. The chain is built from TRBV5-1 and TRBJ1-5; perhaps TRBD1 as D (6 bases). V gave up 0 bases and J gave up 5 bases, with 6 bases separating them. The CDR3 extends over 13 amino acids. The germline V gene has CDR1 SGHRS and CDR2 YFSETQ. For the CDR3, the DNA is TGCGCCAGCAGCTTGGACAGGGATCAGCCCCAGCATTTT. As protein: CASSLDRDQPQHF.

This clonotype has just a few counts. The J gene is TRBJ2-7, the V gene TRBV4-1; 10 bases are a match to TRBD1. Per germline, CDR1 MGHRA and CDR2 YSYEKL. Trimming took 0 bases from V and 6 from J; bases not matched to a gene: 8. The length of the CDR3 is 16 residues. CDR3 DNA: TGCGCCAGCAGCCAAGATACGAGACAGGGGGCTCGCGAGCAGTACTTC. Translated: CASSQDTRQGAREQYF.